Each of the 3 T cell receptor beta chains below was sequenced from the same sample in a study of T cell repertoires in cytomegalovirus infection. MiXCR, run by TCRdb on the reads, gives a single entry per CDR3 protein. Of hundreds of thousands of distinct CDR3 sequences listed, approximately 31% are singletons. Which antigens these TCRs recognize remains unknown. This sample comprised cultured CD8+ T cells from PBMCs, obtained from culture after CMV antigen stimulation. The receptors come from a human donor in good health (CMV status not recorded). Some clones in this sample may be carry-over from other donors' samples.

The V call is TRBV2, the J call TRBJ1-5; TRBD1 agrees at 9 bases. This CDR3 region has 15 residues. The germline CDR1 and CDR2 sequences are SNHLY and FYNNEI. V lost 3 bases to trimming and J lost 5 bases; unmatched junction nucleotides: 5. The CDR3, as DNA: TGTGCCAGCAGTGACGGGAGACAGGGGGATCAGCCCCAGCATTTT. Its protein product is CASSDGRQGDQPQHF.

The chain has TRBV19 and TRBJ1-6, with a tentative D call TRBD1 (6 bases). The V end lost 9 bases, the J end lost 10 bases, and 19 bases lay between the germline ends. Germline V gene lookup returns CDR1 LNHDA and CDR2 SQIVND (reference sequence). This CDR3 is built from 14 residues. As DNA, the CDR3 is TGTGCCAGCCAACAGGGCCCGTTCGGCTCACCCCTCCACTTT. It is translated as CASQQGPFGSPLHF. The full variable domain, rest sourced from reference TRBV19 and TRBJ1-6, is DGGITQSPKYLFRKEGQNVTLSCEQNLNHDAMYWYRQDPGQGLRLIYYSQIVNDFQKGDIAEGYSVSREKKESFPLTVTSAQKNPTAFYLCASQQGPFGSPLHFGNGTRLTVT.

The chain has TRBV20-1 and TRBJ2-7, with TRBD2 matching over 8 bases. The V segment lost 2 bases and the J segment 1 base; nucleotides outside the gene matches: 7. CDR3 length: 15 residues. Per the germline V gene, CDR1 is DFQATT and CDR2 is SNEGSKA (reference sequence). CDR3 nucleotide sequence: TGCAGTGCTAGACCGAGTAGCGGGGCATCCTACGAGCAGTACTTC. This translates into CSARPSSGASYEQYF.